These 7 T cell receptor beta chains were all obtained from the same sample, sequenced in a study of OX40 agonist ivuxolimab in advanced cancers. This table comes from immunoSEQ multiplex PCR, and its TCRdb copy is limited to in-frame clones, with some not included. The table lists about 67,000 clones, around 84% of them singletons. The sample here was CD4+ or CD8+ T cells sorted from blood, taken in a trial of the OX40 agonist ivuxolimab. All receptors come from an adult with an advanced solid tumor such as melanoma, head and neck, liver or kidney cancer.

The J gene is TRBJ1-6, the V gene TRBV5-1, with TRBD1 identical over 8 bases. Germline CDR1 is SGHRS and CDR2 is YFSETQ. V dropped 5 bases and J dropped 5; count of bases not matched to a gene: 3. CDR3 size: 14 residues. The CDR3 sequence: CASRWTGNNSPLHF. CDR3 nucleotides: TGCGCCAGCAGATGGACAGGGAATAATTCACCCCTCCACTTT.

V gene TRBV7-2 combines with J gene TRBJ1-2; D is unresolved. This CDR3 is built from 13 residues. Germline assignment: CDR1 SGHTA and CDR2 FQGNSA. Trimming removed 3 bases from V and 2 bases from J, with 7 bases in between. The CDR3 region has the DNA TGTGCCAGCAGCTTGACACCGAACTATGGCTACACCTTC. The encoded protein is CASSLTPNYGYTF. Based on the CDR3 plus reference TRBV7-2 and TRBJ1-2, the full variable domain is GAGVSQSPSNKVTEKGKDVELRCDPISGHTALYWYRQSLGQGLEFLIYFQGNSAPDKSGLPSDRFSAERTGGSVSTLTIQRTQQEDSAVYLCASSLTPNYGYTFGSGTRLTVV.

This chain links TRBV19 with TRBJ1-5; 7 bases are a match to TRBD1. This CDR3 spans 14 amino acids. The germline V gene encodes CDR1 LNHDA and CDR2 SQIVND (reference sequence). The ends lost 9 bases at V and 1 base at J; junction bases unmatched: 6. The CDR3 here is CASKKTGSNQPQHF. The CDR3 DNA is TGTGCCAGCAAGAAGACAGGGAGCAATCAGCCCCAGCATTTT.

The chain has TRBV9 and TRBJ2-7, with 8 positions matching TRBD2. Losses at the gene ends were 2 bases for V and 4 bases for J; bases not matched to a gene: 5. The CDR3 covers 14 residues. Germline V lookup: CDR1 SGDLS, CDR2 YYNGEE. CDR3 protein: CASSVFSSGYEQYF. The CDR3 DNA is TGTGCCAGCAGCGTCTTCTCTAGCGGGTACGAGCAGTACTTC.

The chain recombines TRBV16 with TRBJ1-5; D call uncertain. Trimming took 0 bases from V and 5 from J, leaving 11 bases between them. The CDR3 contains 15 residues. The germline CDR1 and CDR2 sequences are KGHSY and FQNENV. The CDR3: CASSQSSMLDQPQHF. The CDR3 region has the DNA TGTGCCAGCAGCCAATCCAGTATGCTGGATCAGCCCCAGCATTTT.

This chain links TRBV18 with TRBJ1-4, with 12 bases matching TRBD1. The CDR3 length is 16 residues. Germline V gives CDR1 KGHSH, CDR2 LQKENI. J was trimmed by 7 bases and V by 3 bases; bases with no gene match: 6. CDR3 sequence: CASSPFPGQGAEKLFF. The CDR3 DNA reads as TGTGCCAGCTCACCCTTCCCGGGACAGGGGGCTGAAAAACTGTTTTTT.

The chain recombines TRBV11-3 with TRBJ2-3, with 8 bases matching TRBD2. In germline, CDR1 is SGHNT, CDR2 YENEEA. The ends lost 7 bases at V and 7 bases at J; junction bases unmatched: 16. The CDR3 is 16 residues long. CDR3 amino acids: CASTLRGCVAGYTQYF. In DNA, the CDR3 is TGTGCCAGCACCCTAAGGGGCTGTGTAGCGGGGTATACGCAGTATTTT. The full variable domain, its missing parts supplied by reference TRBV11-3 and TRBJ2-3, is EAGVVQSPRYKIIEKKQPVAFWCNPISGHNTLYWYLQNLGQGPELLIRYENEEAVDDSQLPKDRFSAERLKGVDSTLKIQPAELGDSAVYLCASTLRGCVAGYTQYFGPGTRLTVL.